This T cell receptor (beta chain) was obtained from a study of long-term antiretroviral therapy in people with HIV. This clone has a handful of counts. Investigators performed immunoSEQ version v3.0 at survey level. Profiling relied on immunoSEQ multiplex PCR, and the TCRdb table lists in-frame clones only, not all of them. The sample contains 15,000 to 20,000 clones, 75% to 85% of which appear only once. Sample: unsorted PBMCs, taken at the start of antiretroviral therapy, before treatment. The receptor comes from a man aged 18 to 30 with HIV.

The CDR3 reads CASSATGLYYGYTF. In DNA form, the CDR3 reads TGTGCCAGCAGCGCGACAGGGCTTTACTATGGCTACACCTTC. The chain links TRBV27 to TRBJ1-2; 7 nucleotides align to TRBD1. CDR3 size: 14 residues. Germline CDR1 and CDR2: MNHEY and SMNVEV (reference sequence). With V trimmed by 6 bases and J by 3 bases, 7 bases remained unmatched.